The 23 T cell receptor beta chains presented below share a single source sample, sequenced in a study of T cells in women clearing cervical HPV infection. Libraries were prepared by immunoSEQ multiplex PCR; TCRdb keeps only in-frame clonotypes and omits some of them. This table holds 27,000 or so clones. Sequencing input: blood buffy coat. The receptors were gathered from a woman between 18 and 69 years old with a cervical HPV16 infection that either progressed to CIN3+ or cleared (not recorded which).

A word on this clone: Read coverage stops 3 residues before the CDR3 terminus; the germline J gene supplies the remainder. V and J are TRBV12-3 or TRBV12-4 and TRBJ2-5; 12 bases line up with TRBD2. V lost 3 bases to trimming and J lost 5 bases; unmatched junction nucleotides: 4. The CDR3 sequence is 15 residues long. The CDR3: CASSLTSGRGETQYF. The CDR3 DNA, read in part, is TGTGCCAGCAGTTTGACTAGCGGGAGAGGTGAGACC.

Notes on this clone: The read ends 3 residues shy of where the CDR3 ends; the end is completed using the germline J gene. V gene TRBV5-1 combines with J gene TRBJ1-1; D call uncertain. Germline values: CDR1 SGHRS, CDR2 YFSETQ. This CDR3 comprises 14 residues. V lost 0 bases and J lost 2, with 8 bases in between. The CDR3 region is CASSLVSGNTEAFF. The sequenced part of the CDR3 DNA is TGCGCCAGCAGCTTGGTCAGCGGAAACACTGAA.

Concerning this clone itself: The read terminates 3 residues before the CDR3 end, so the remaining end is supplied by the germline J gene. This chain uses TRBV20-1 with TRBJ2-1, with 11 bases aligning to TRBD2. This CDR3 has 15 amino acids. Germline assignment: CDR1 DFQATT and CDR2 SNEGSKA (reference sequence). Germline trimming cut 4 bases from V and 3 bases from J; bases unmatched to any gene: 5. CDR3 loop: CSAKKGLADYNEQFF. Partial CDR3 DNA: TGCAGTGCTAAAAAGGGACTAGCGGACTACAATGAG.

In the case of this clone: The read ends 3 residues shy of where the CDR3 ends; the end is completed using the germline J gene. This chain connects TRBV28 to TRBJ2-7, with D tentatively TRBD1 (6 bases). CDR3 length: 20 residues. Germline-derived CDR1 and CDR2 are MDHEN and SYDVKM. The germline V and J ends were trimmed by 4 bases and 2 bases, with 30 bases remaining between them. CDR3 protein: CASSSPTLGDTPLGTYEQYF. Partial CDR3 DNA: TGTGCCAGCAGTTCTCCCACACTTGGGGACACCCCCTTAGGTACCTACGAG.

Remarks on this clone: The CDR3 end falls 3 residues outside the read, so it is completed with the germline J gene. The chain recombines TRBV19 with TRBJ2-2, with TRBD1 matching 8 bases. The CDR3 extends over 15 amino acids. Germline V lookup: CDR1 LNHDA, CDR2 SQIVND (reference sequence). The sequenced part of the CDR3 DNA is TGTGCCAGTGGAAGACAGGGGACCGGGGCCAACGTG. Encoded protein: CASGRQGTGANV. The whole CDR3 sequence reads CASGRQGTGANVLFF.

In the case of this clone: The CDR3 end lies 3 residues beyond the end of the read and is filled in from the germline J gene. The rearrangement uses TRBV19 and TRBJ2-3; a possible D gene is TRBD1 (6 bases). This CDR3 has 15 residues. The germline V gene has CDR1 LNHDA and CDR2 SQIVND (reference sequence). The V and J ends lost 8 bases and 2 bases respectively, with 17 bases between them. CDR3 sequence reads: CASGSGTLVTDTQYF. Partial CDR3 DNA: TGTGCCAGTGGATCCGGGACACTAGTCACAGATACG.

The covered CDR3 bases are TGTGCCAGTACTACAGGATACGAG. Translating gives CASTTGYE. The entire CDR3 sequence reads CASTTGYEQYF. V usage is TRBV19 and J usage is TRBJ2-7, with D possibly being TRBD1 (5 bases). The missing CDR3 end, 3 residues past where the read stops, is filled in from the germline J gene. The CDR3 is 11 residues long. CDR1 is LNHDA and CDR2 is SQIVND in the germline V gene (reference sequence). V was clipped by 7 bases and J by 4 bases, with 8 bases between them.

As for this clone: The CDR3 extends 3 residues past the end of the read, so its final part is completed from the germline J gene. The gene calls are TRBV19 and TRBJ1-6; D is undetermined. Looked up from germline, CDR1 is LNHDA and CDR2 is SQIVND (reference sequence). Trimming left V 6 bases short and J 0 bases short, with 6 bases between. The CDR3 totals 14 residues. CDR3: CASRQSSYNSPLHF. The CDR3 DNA, read in part, is TGTGCCAGTAGGCAGAGCTCCTATAATTCACCC.

As regards this clone: The read terminates 3 residues before the CDR3 end, so the remaining end is supplied by the germline J gene. The chain is built from TRBV5-1 and TRBJ1-1; 12 nucleotides line up with TRBD1. There are 18 residues in the CDR3. Germline V gene lookup returns CDR1 SGHRS and CDR2 YFSETQ. Trimming took 0 bases from V and 4 from J; bases not matched to a gene: 10. The sequenced CDR3 bases are TGCGCCAGCAGCTTGGCCCACCGGGACAGGGGGCTGGGCACTGAA. Protein sequence: CASSLAHRDRGLGTE. The entire CDR3 protein reads CASSLAHRDRGLGTEAFF.

On this clone: The read ends 3 residues before the CDR3 terminus; that terminus is restored from the germline J gene. The J gene is TRBJ1-2, the V gene TRBV28; D gene ambiguous. Per the germline V gene, CDR1 is MDHEN and CDR2 is SYDVKM. Trimming pared 4 bases from V and 3 bases from J, leaving 9 bases between. The CDR3 is made up of 13 amino acids. CDR3 region: CASSSQSHYGYTF. The CDR3 DNA, read in part, is TGTGCCAGCAGTTCCCAGTCTCACTATGGC.

By frequency, this clone registers medium-sized (0.01 to 0.1%). The DNA ends 3 residues before the CDR3 does, and the rest of the CDR3 is filled in from the germline J gene. This chain joins TRBV29-1 and TRBJ2-3, with TRBD2 as a possible D gene (6 bases). Germline CDR1 reads SQVTM; CDR2 reads ANQGSEA. Deletions cut 5 bases from V and 6 bases from J, with 18 bases between. The CDR3 is made up of 14 amino acids. The part of the CDR3 DNA that was read is TGCAGCGTTCCCCTAGCGTGGGTCGCTGATACG. This encodes CSVPLAWVADT. The whole CDR3 sequence reads CSVPLAWVADTQYF.

In regard to this clone: Read coverage stops 3 residues before the CDR3 terminus; the germline J gene supplies the remainder. The gene calls are TRBV5-1 and TRBJ2-3, with a possible D match to TRBD1 (8 bases). The CDR3 extends over 15 amino acids. Trimming pared 2 bases from V and 4 bases from J, leaving 14 bases between. The germline CDR1 and CDR2 sequences are SGHRS and YFSETQ. CDR3 bases read: TGCGCCAGCAGCTTCCGGACAGGGAGGGCAGATACG. Translation: CASSFRTGRADT. The CDR3 as a whole reads CASSFRTGRADTQYF.

On this clone: One end of the junction varies from germline; a read error may be responsible. The CDR3 end is not reached by the read, which stops 3 residues before it; the germline J gene fills it in. This sample includes further DNA sequences coding for the same CDR3. V usage is TRBV29-1 and J usage is TRBJ1-3; D possibly corresponds to TRBD1 (5 bases). This CDR3 is 14 amino acids long. Germline CDR1 and CDR2: SQVTM and ANQGSEA. The CDR3 region is CSVEGTFSGNTIYF. Partial CDR3 DNA: TGCAGCGTTGAAGGGACATTCTCTGGAAACACG.

A remark on this clone: The CDR3 end lies 3 residues beyond the end of the read and is filled in from the germline J gene. The V call is TRBV29-1, the J call TRBJ2-7, with 7 nucleotides matching TRBD2. Per germline, CDR1 SQVTM and CDR2 ANQGSEA. V shed 5 bases and J 4 bases; nucleotides not matched to a gene: 14. This CDR3 is 15 amino acids long. The DNA read from the CDR3 is TGCAGCGTTTTAGGTGGGACTACCCTCTATTACGAG. Translating gives CSVLGGTTLYYE. The complete CDR3 sequence is CSVLGGTTLYYEQYF.

Regarding this clone: The observed sequence ends 3 residues before the CDR3 terminus, with the missing tail filled in from the germline J gene. V and J are TRBV5-5 and TRBJ2-7, with 7 bases lining up with TRBD2. Germline V gene data show CDR1 as SGHKS and CDR2 as YYEKEE (reference sequence). The CDR3 is 14 amino acids. V trimming: 2 bases; J trimming: 2 bases; junction bases outside the gene matches: 4. CDR3 DNA (partial): TGTGCCAGCAGCTTTGGCGGGAGCCCCTACGAG. Protein: CASSFGGSPYE. The whole CDR3 region reads CASSFGGSPYEQYF.

Of note for this clone: Read coverage stops 3 residues before the CDR3 terminus; the germline J gene supplies the remainder. This chain connects TRBV5-1 to TRBJ2-1; D not certain. Per germline, CDR1 SGHRS and CDR2 YFSETQ. V lost 0 bases, J lost 1 base, and 8 bases lay in between. CDR3 length: 15 amino acids. CDR3 DNA, as far as it was read: TGCGCCAGCAGCTTGGATCTCGGGTCCTACAATGAG. Protein product: CASSLDLGSYNE. The complete CDR3 protein is CASSLDLGSYNEQFF.

Remarks on this clone: Sequencing ends 3 residues short of the CDR3 end; the germline J gene provides the rest. This chain connects TRBV20-1 to TRBJ2-5; TRBD2 agrees at 8 bases. This CDR3 has 14 residues. Germline CDR1 reads DFQATT; CDR2 reads SNEGSKA (reference sequence). Unmatched junction bases numbered 6, after V lost 5 bases and J lost 1 base. The CDR3: CSAPRSGSQETQYF. CDR3 DNA (partial): TGCAGTGCTCCCAGAAGCGGGAGCCAAGAGACC.

Comment on this clone: Sequencing ends 3 residues short of the CDR3 end; the germline J gene provides the rest. The chain is built from TRBV20-1 and TRBJ2-7; the match to TRBD2 covers 10 bases. The CDR3 runs to 15 residues. The ends lost 3 bases at V and 0 bases at J; junction bases unmatched: 5. Germline CDR1 DFQATT, CDR2 SNEGSKA (reference sequence). The CDR3 region is CSASNSGRPSYEQYF. CDR3 DNA, as far as it was read: TGCAGTGCTAGCAATAGCGGGAGGCCCTCCTACGAG.

Notes on this clone: The read ends 3 residues early relative to the CDR3; the germline J gene fills the gap. The J gene is TRBJ2-3, the V gene TRBV7-3, with 9 bases matching TRBD2. Trimming at V came to 0 bases and at J to 4 bases, leaving 5 bases not matched to a gene. Germline-derived CDR1 and CDR2 are SGHTA and FQGTGA. The CDR3 covers 16 residues. The sequenced CDR3 bases are TGTGCCAGCAGCTTAACAGCGGGGGGCAGCGCAGATACG. It yields the protein CASSLTAGGSADT. The entire CDR3 reads CASSLTAGGSADTQYF.

The CDR3 protein is CASSLEGVGELFF. The covered CDR3 bases are TGCGCCAGCAGCTTGGAAGGGGTCGGGGAG. This sequence joins TRBV5-1 and TRBJ2-2; possibly TRBD1 for D (5 bases). The observed sequence ends 3 residues before the CDR3 terminus, with the missing tail filled in from the germline J gene. V was clipped by 0 bases and J by 7 bases, with 7 bases between them. The CDR3 contains 13 residues. Germline CDR1 is SGHRS and CDR2 is YFSETQ.

Of note for this clone: One end of the junction does not line up with germline, which may come from a read error. The CDR3 end is not reached by the read, which stops 3 residues before it; the germline J gene fills it in. The chain employs TRBV18 and TRBJ1-3; the D is unclear. The CDR3 has 11 amino acids. Germline V gives CDR1 KGHSH, CDR2 LQKENI. The CDR3 DNA, read in part, is TGTGCCAGCTCAGAGAGAAACACG. Translated: CASSERNT. The full CDR3 reads CASSERNTIYF. The variable domain in full, completed from reference TRBV18 and TRBJ1-3, reads NAGVMQNPRHLVRRRGQEARLRCSPMKGHSHVYWYRQLPEEGLKFMVYLQKENIIDESGMPKERFSAEFPKEGPSILRIQQVVRGDSAAYFCASSERNTIYFGEGSWLTVV.

As to this clone: The read comes to an end 3 residues before the CDR3 does, leaving the germline J gene to fill in the end. The chain employs TRBV2 and TRBJ2-3; perhaps TRBD2 as D (5 bases). The germline V gene has CDR1 SNHLY and CDR2 FYNNEI. The CDR3 runs 14 residues. V was trimmed by 8 bases and J by 0 bases, leaving 12 bases between them. The sequenced CDR3 bases are TGTGCCAGCGGAGCGGACCTTAGCACAGATACG. This sequence encodes CASGADLSTDT. The whole CDR3 reads CASGADLSTDTQYF.

A note on this clone: The read terminates 3 residues before the CDR3 end, so the remaining end is supplied by the germline J gene. This chain uses TRBV7-9 with TRBJ2-7, with D tentatively TRBD2 (6 bases). CDR3 length: 13 residues. Germline-derived CDR1 and CDR2 are SEHNR and FQNEAQ (reference sequence). Trimming removed 5 bases at V and 6 bases at J, with 14 bases between. The CDR3 here is CASSPGSGVEQYF. The part of the CDR3 DNA that was read is TGTGCCAGCAGCCCTGGGTCGGGGGTCGAG.